One and the same sample provided the 20 T cell receptor beta chains below, sequenced in a study of T cell responses to AZD1222 COVID-19 vaccine. Sequencing was performed with immunoSEQ multiplex PCR; in TCRdb, only in-frame clones are kept and a portion is missing. The sample contains roughly 120,000 clones, more than 75% of which appear only once. This sample comprised peripheral blood, obtained on day 0 of AZD1222 vaccination. These receptors were collected from an adult in good health.

The rearrangement links TRBV6-5 to TRBJ2-7, with 10 bases that match TRBD1. This CDR3 has 15 residues. V lost 5 bases and J lost 2; bases outside the gene matches: 6. CDR1 and CDR2 (germline): MNHEY, SVGAGI. The CDR3 nucleotides are TGTGCCAGCAGTACTAGGACAGGGGGAGCCTACGAGCAGTACTTC. It translates to CASSTRTGGAYEQYF.

This clone appeared a single time. The V and J genes are TRBV19 and TRBJ2-7, with D unclear. The V and J ends lost 4 bases and 0 bases respectively, with 13 bases between them. CDR1 is LNHDA and CDR2 is SQIVND in the germline V gene (reference sequence). The CDR3 loop spans 15 amino acids. CDR3 bases: TGTGCCAGTAGTAAGGCCGTGACATTCTCCTACGAGCAGTACTTC. This encodes CASSKAVTFSYEQYF.

The CDR3 loop reads CASSQGTGEAYNQPQHF. The CDR3 DNA reads as TGTGCCAGCAGCCAAGGGACAGGCGAGGCTTACAATCAGCCCCAGCATTTT. The chain employs TRBV4-2 and TRBJ1-5; 7 positions match TRBD1. The trim removed 1 base at V and 3 bases at J, leaving 9 bases unmatched. The CDR3 spans 17 residues. Germline V gene sequence: CDR1 LGHNA, CDR2 YNFKEQ.

The J gene is TRBJ2-7, the V gene TRBV7-8, with D unresolved. Germline values: CDR1 SGHVS, CDR2 FQNEAQ. The CDR3 runs to 14 residues. Trimming left V 1 base short and J 4 bases short, with 11 bases between. The CDR3, as DNA: TGTGCCAGCAGCTTAGGAACAGAGGAATACGAGCAGTACTTC. Protein: CASSLGTEEYEQYF.

The J gene is TRBJ2-1, the V gene TRBV9; D not resolved. Germline V gene data show CDR1 as SGDLS and CDR2 as YYNGEE. CDR3 length: 16 amino acids. V dropped 1 base and J dropped 4 bases, with 15 bases sitting between them. DNA of the CDR3: TGTGCCAGCAGCGTACAAGCCGACCTAACTTACAATGAGCAGTTCTTC. Translation: CASSVQADLTYNEQFF.

The chain combines TRBV5-1 with TRBJ1-2; D is perhaps TRBD1 (6 bases). Germline V gene sequence: CDR1 SGHRS, CDR2 YFSETQ. Trimming shortened V by 4 bases and J by 5 bases, and 9 bases separated the two germline ends. The CDR3 covers 12 residues. CDR3 coding DNA: TGCGCCAGCAGCCCAGGACAGTATGGCTACACCTTC. Translated, it gives CASSPGQYGYTF.

This clone was counted a few times. The rearrangement uses TRBV7-8 and TRBJ2-7; 10 bases map to TRBD2. This CDR3 is built from 16 residues. Germline V gene lookup returns CDR1 SGHVS and CDR2 FQNEAQ. Trimming cost V 6 bases and J 5 bases; bases outside gene matches: 13. The DNA of the CDR3 is TGTGCCAGCAGTTCCGGCCTAGCGGGAGTATTACACGAGCAGTACTTC. The encoded protein is CASSSGLAGVLHEQYF.

The chain uses TRBV21-1 and TRBJ1-1; no check of the table's D call, TRBD1, against the DNA was made. TRBV21-1 counts as a pseudogene. This CDR3 contains 19 residues. As DNA, the CDR3 is TGTGCCAGCAGCAAAGAGGGGCGAATTCGGCACTTTAGGAACACTGAAGCTTTCTTT. It yields the protein CASSKEGRIRHFRNTEAFF.

The rearrangement links TRBV28 to TRBJ2-7; TRBD2 matches 8 bases. Germline V CDR1 and CDR2: MDHEN, SYDVKM. Unmatched junction bases numbered 8, after V lost 6 bases and J lost 1 base. The CDR3 totals 15 residues. The CDR3 sequence: CASSSTGTSSYEQYF. DNA for the CDR3: TGTGCCAGCAGCAGCACCGGGACTAGTTCCTACGAGCAGTACTTC.

The V and J genes are TRBV9 and TRBJ2-1; 15 bases align to TRBD2. The CDR3 is made up of 17 amino acids. CDR1 is SGDLS, CDR2 YYNGEE, per germline. With 5 bases clipped from V and 5 bases from J, the junction kept 8 bases outside the gene matches. The CDR3 DNA sequence: TGTGCCAGCAGTCCCGGGACTAGCGGGAGGTGGGACAATGAGCAGTTCTTC. Translating it yields CASSPGTSGRWDNEQFF. The complete variable domain, with remaining parts taken from reference TRBV9 and TRBJ2-1, reads DSGVTQTPKHLITATGQRVTLRCSPRSGDLSVYWYQQSLDQGLQFLIQYYNGEERAKGNILERFSAQQFPDLHSELNLSSLELGDSALYFCASSPGTSGRWDNEQFFGPGTRLTVL.

The chain links TRBV9 to TRBJ2-1; tentative D call: TRBD2 (6 bases). The CDR3 spans 15 residues. CDR1 and CDR2 (germline): SGDLS, YYNGEE. Trimming shortened V by 0 bases and J by 5 bases, and 12 bases separated the two germline ends. CDR3: CASSVAAGRNNEQFF. The CDR3 nucleotides read TGTGCCAGCAGCGTAGCGGCGGGGAGAAACAATGAGCAGTTCTTC.

V usage is TRBV15 and J usage is TRBJ2-1, with D perhaps assigned TRBD1 or TRBD2 (5 bases each). Trimming cost V 0 bases and J 8 bases, with 11 bases left between them. CDR3 length: 14 amino acids. The V gene's germline CDR1 is LNHNV and CDR2 YYDKDF (reference sequence). The CDR3 sequence is CATSRDRAEDEQFF. In DNA form, the CDR3 reads TGTGCCACCAGCAGAGACAGGGCGGAGGATGAGCAGTTCTTC.

The V gene is TRBV18, the J gene TRBJ2-2; possibly TRBD2 for D (5 bases). The V gene lost 6 bases and the J gene lost 2 bases, with 16 bases spanning the gap. The germline V gene has CDR1 KGHSH and CDR2 LQKENI. This CDR3 is 16 amino acids long. CDR3 protein: CASSPTLPGNTGELFF. Here the CDR3 DNA reads TGTGCCAGCTCCCCTACCCTACCGGGAAACACCGGGGAGCTGTTTTTT. Drawing the rest from reference TRBV18 and TRBJ2-2, the complete variable domain is NAGVMQNPRHLVRRRGQEARLRCSPMKGHSHVYWYRQLPEEGLKFMVYLQKENIIDESGMPKERFSAEFPKEGPSILRIQQVVRGDSAAYFCASSPTLPGNTGELFFGEGSRLTVL.

The J gene is TRBJ1-6, the V gene TRBV7-9; 9 nucleotides align to TRBD1. The V gene's germline CDR1 is SEHNR and CDR2 FQNEAQ (reference sequence). This CDR3 has 15 amino acids. V gave up 2 bases and J gave up 6 bases; unmatched junction bases: 2. DNA of the CDR3: TGTGCCAGCAGCTTACCGGGACAGGGTAATTCACCCCTCCACTTT. Its protein product is CASSLPGQGNSPLHF.

This clone was seen only a few times. The rearrangement links TRBV3-1 (or the pseudogene TRBV3-2) to TRBJ2-7; TRBD1 matches at 11 bases. The CDR3 is made up of 14 amino acids. V gave up 2 bases and J gave up 8 bases; unmatched junction bases: 5. Germline CDR1 is LGHDT and CDR2 is YNNKEL (reference sequence). In DNA form, the CDR3 reads TGTGCCAGCAGCCAAAGGACAGGGGGCAGGAAGCAGTACTTC. Translating gives CASSQRTGGRKQYF.

The rearrangement uses TRBV5-5 and TRBJ2-5, with D hard to call. The CDR3 spans 15 residues. The germline V gene has CDR1 SGHKS and CDR2 YYEKEE (reference sequence). Trimming stripped 4 bases from V and 1 base from J, with 14 bases between. The CDR3 is CASSRRVEFQETQYF. CDR3 DNA sequence: TGTGCCAGCAGCCGGAGAGTCGAGTTCCAAGAGACCCAGTACTTC. Filled out from reference TRBV5-5 and TRBJ2-5, the complete variable domain reads DAGVTQSPTHLIKTRGQQVTLRCSPISGHKSVSWYQQVLGQGPQFIFQYYEKEERGRGNFPDRFSARQFPNYSSELNVNALLLGDSALYLCASSRRVEFQETQYFGPGTRLLVL.

The CDR3 protein is CASSLEAGLNTGELFF. For the CDR3, the DNA is TGTGCCAGCAGCTTAGAGGCGGGACTGAACACCGGGGAGCTGTTTTTT. The chain links TRBV7-6 to TRBJ2-2; maybe TRBD2 (6 bases). This CDR3 region has 16 residues. CDR1 and CDR2 (germline): SGHVS, FNYEAQ. Deletions cut 1 base from V and 1 base from J, with 10 bases between.

This clone was seen only a few times. This chain joins TRBV3-1 (or the pseudogene TRBV3-2) and TRBJ2-7; D remains unclear. CDR1 and CDR2 (germline): LGHDT, YNNKEL (reference sequence). This CDR3 is built from 14 residues. V lost 4 bases and J lost 2, with 12 bases in between. The CDR3 sequence is CASSRFHGAYEQYF. The CDR3 DNA reads as TGTGCCAGCAGCCGTTTCCACGGTGCCTACGAGCAGTACTTC.

V is TRBV28 and J is TRBJ2-5, with TRBD1 as a possible D gene (5 bases). V was cut by 1 base and J by 4 bases, with 10 bases left in between. This CDR3 region has 14 residues. In germline, CDR1 is MDHEN, CDR2 SYDVKM. This CDR3 is CASSLFQGRETQYF. The CDR3 nucleotides are TGTGCCAGCAGTTTATTTCAGGGTAGAGAGACCCAGTACTTC. Filled out from reference TRBV28 and TRBJ2-5, the complete variable domain reads DVKVTQSSRYLVKRTGEKVFLECVQDMDHENMFWYRQDPGLGLRLIYFSYDVKMKEKGDIPEGYSVSREKKERFSLILESASTNQTSMYLCASSLFQGRETQYFGPGTRLLVL.

The gene calls are TRBV28 and TRBJ1-2, with D possibly being TRBD1 (6 bases). This CDR3 contains 16 residues. Germline V CDR1 and CDR2: MDHEN, SYDVKM. Trimming removed 3 bases from V and 4 bases from J, with 18 bases in between. This CDR3 reads CASSFDPRTAFYGYTF. As DNA, the CDR3 is TGTGCCAGCAGTTTCGACCCCCGGACAGCCTTCTATGGCTACACCTTC.